Sequencing of this TCR beta chain was carried out in a study of shared clonotypes between healthy human individuals (dated by TCRdb to 2019 to 2021). A note on the overall study: Two women and a few men aged 18 to 49 years were included in the cohort. Per donor, three plates each were used for CD4 naive and CD4 memory, two for CD8 naive, and one for CD8 memory. To estimate repertoire size and how much clonotype sharing occurs between individuals, the study deeply sequenced the blood TCR repertoires of about five healthy adults. To increase sequencing depth and limit assay-specific biases, different laboratories used diverse techniques to prepare libraries and sequence TCR repertoires. Per donor, leukapheresis produced somewhere between about 0.94 and 9 billion PBMCs.

Using the deep immunoSEQ assay, TCR CDR3 regions were amplified from genomic DNA by multiplex PCR. For each cell subset, the extracted genomic DNA was distributed evenly across all wells of several immunoSEQ 96-well plates, and each plate served as one replicate. For sorted subsets, each replicate PCR was loaded with roughly 0.2 ug genomic DNA, equivalent to 30,000 or so T cell genomes. Purified libraries were quantified with a Qubit 3.0 fluorometer, sized on a Bioanalyzer 2100, and re-quantified with the KAPA Library Quantification kit. Every immunoSEQ 96-well plate was sequenced on a separate single-read 150-cycle Illumina NextSeq 550 flow cell. Regarding the original processing steps: Because the immunoSEQ output held only junctional sequences and lacked quality scores, the filtering could not match the filtering applied to full-length reads. To assign V/J genes and CDR3, sequences were annotated using PyIR, a Python wrapper for IgBLAST v1.9, with IMGT germline references. Reads were removed for weak V/J assignments (E-value above 1e-6), missing CDR3, stop codons, out-of-frame junctions, or ambiguous translated residues. V3J clonotypes were defined as sequences sharing the same inferred V gene, J gene, and CDR3 amino acid sequence. Percentage overlap between repertoires was calculated by dividing the number of shared unique clonotypes by the size of the smaller repertoire. Richness of each repertoire was evaluated using RTK rarefaction, the Chao1 estimator, and Recon v2.1 estimates of unobserved clonotypes. Generation probabilities for all TCRbeta clonotypes obtained by the gDNA method from four donors were computed using OLGA. Not all clones reach the TCRdb copy of this immuneACCESS table, which keeps in-frame sequences only. Checked studies attribute under half of the gap to unresolved V genes and leave the rest unexplained. The DNA gave D and trimming, while V, J and clone size come from that table. The sample has about 2 million clones on record, 85% to 95% of them singletons. The ten largest clones capture 0.1% to 0.15% of the sample.

The paper as a whole reports these results and caveats: Higher generation probabilities were observed for clonotypes shared by all four sorted-subset donors than for non-shared clonotypes. The genetic and exposure-history diversity represented was limited by the small number of donors. Naive subsets generally had larger estimated clonotype richness than memory subsets. Rarefaction of sorted-subset datasets indicated incomplete sequencing despite the large sequencing depth. When several donors were compared, the shared fraction of clonotypes was around 5% for naive CD4, roughly 3.3% for naive CD8, roughly 2.5% for memory CD4, and 0.35% to 0.5% for memory CD8. Pairwise subsampling led to the expectation that sequencing depth would affect the degree of clonotype sharing among donors. Only blood was sampled, and tissue TCR repertoires likely differ from those in blood.

The donors were healthy, HIV-negative adults with no recently reported acute infections or vaccinations. Every donor was a Caucasian adult residing in Nashville, Tennessee, USA. CD4+ T cells were enriched by magnetic negative selection; naive cells were then positively selected on CD45RA, and the negative fraction formed the memory subset. Blood was collected by leukapheresis, and PBMCs were isolated by Ficoll-Histopaque density gradient centrifugation and then cryopreserved in liquid nitrogen vapor phase. Analytical flow cytometry was used to check the purity and quantity of every magnetically sorted T cell population. From each sorted fraction, genomic DNA was isolated and quantified by UV absorbance on a Nanodrop 2000c. As for this clone: Its antigen specificity is not known. Base qualities are not at hand, and no much larger clone is one base apart. This specimen includes other DNA sequences encoding the same CDR3.

This clonotype originated in a man aged 18 to 30 in good health. Sequencing was performed on naive CD4+ T cells sorted from blood. The intended sense of this specimen's cell subset or site label: CD45RA+ positively selected.

Here the CDR3 is given as CASSRDGYEQYF. The nucleotides read TGCGCCAGCAGCAGGGACGGCTACGAGCAGTACTTC. The chain was built from TRBV5-1 and TRBJ2-7, with the D segment possibly TRBD1 or TRBD2, each aligning over 5 bases. CDR1 SGHRS and CDR2 YFSETQ were looked up in the germline V gene. The junction carries 8 bases between V and J, which are trimmed by 4 bases and 3 bases respectively. Spanning cysteine to phenylalanine, the CDR3 consists of 12 amino acids. Only the CDR3 portion is preserved as DNA: 36 bases, with reading frame beginning at the first base.